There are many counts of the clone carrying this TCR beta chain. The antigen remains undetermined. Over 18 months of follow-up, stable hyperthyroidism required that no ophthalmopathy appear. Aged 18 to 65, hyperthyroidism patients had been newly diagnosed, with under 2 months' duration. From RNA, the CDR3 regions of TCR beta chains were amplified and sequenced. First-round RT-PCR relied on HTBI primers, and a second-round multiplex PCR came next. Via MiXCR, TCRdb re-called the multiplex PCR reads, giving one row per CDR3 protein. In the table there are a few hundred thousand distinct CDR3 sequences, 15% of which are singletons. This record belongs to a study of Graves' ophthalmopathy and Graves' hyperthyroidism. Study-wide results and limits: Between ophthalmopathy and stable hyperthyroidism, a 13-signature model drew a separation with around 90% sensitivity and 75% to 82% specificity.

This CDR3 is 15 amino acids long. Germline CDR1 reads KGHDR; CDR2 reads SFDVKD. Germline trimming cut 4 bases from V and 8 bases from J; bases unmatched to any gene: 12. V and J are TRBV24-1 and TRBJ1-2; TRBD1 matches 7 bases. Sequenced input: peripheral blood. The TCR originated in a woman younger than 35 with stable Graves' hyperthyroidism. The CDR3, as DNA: TGTGCCACCAGTGACAACACCGGACAGGCCATGGGCTACACCTTC. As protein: CATSDNTGQAMGYTF.